This TCR beta chain was obtained from a study of cytomegalovirus exposure and HLA in healthy donors. On this clone itself: Its antigen is not identified.

Primers: 60 Vbeta forward and 13 Jbeta reverse. Profiled with immunoSEQ multiplex PCR; TCRdb holds only in-frame clones, not every one. The repertoire includes approximately 99,000 clones, 70% to 75% of them detected once, and roughly 4% sits in the top ten. The V and J ends lost 0 bases and 8 bases respectively, with 18 bases between them. Per the germline V gene, CDR1 is SGHRS and CDR2 is YFSETQ. CDR3 length: 16 residues. Study-wide results and caveats: In a later analysis, HLA-associated TCR beta chains were more clonally expanded than equally common others. The study listed some 160 cytomegalovirus-associated TCR beta chains. Productive rates of about 90% or about 30% were seen for most TCR beta V segments in an earlier analysis.

The source is a man between 40 and 49 years old in good health and CMV-seronegative. Sample: PBMCs. J is TRBJ2-1 and V is TRBV5-1; D might be TRBD1 (6 bases). The CDR3 nucleotides read TGCGCCAGCAGCTTGGCCTTAGGCAGGGGTACACATGAGCAGTTCTTC. Its protein is CASSLALGRGTHEQFF.